Below are 8 T cell receptor beta chains sequenced from a single sample in a study of shared clonotypes between healthy human individuals. Clones were sequenced by immunoSEQ multiplex PCR, and TCRdb holds only the in-frame ones, with some missing. The sample holds under 2.5 million clones, roughly 90% seen once. The sample comprised naive CD4+ T cells from PBMCs. The subset was: CD45RA+ positively selected. The receptors originated from a man between 18 and 35 years old in good health. Some clones in this sample may be carry-over from other donors' samples.

This chain links TRBV5-4 with TRBJ2-7; D remains ambiguous. The CDR3 loop spans 14 amino acids. Germline V CDR1 and CDR2: SGHNT, YYREEE (reference sequence). Between the trimmed V and J ends, which lost 3 bases and 0 bases, there was a span of 10 bases. The CDR3, as DNA: TGTGCCAGCAGCTCCGGACGGGCCTCCTACGAGCAGTACTTC. Protein product: CASSSGRASYEQYF. The full variable domain, its missing parts supplied by reference TRBV5-4 and TRBJ2-7, is ETGVTQSPTHLIKTRGQQVTLRCSSQSGHNTVSWYQQALGQGPQFIFQYYREEENGRGNFPPRFSGLQFPNYSSELNVNALELDDSALYLCASSSGRASYEQYFGPGTRLTVT.

The chain links TRBV7-3 to TRBJ1-3; D remains unclear. Germline V gives CDR1 SGHTA, CDR2 FQGTGA. This CDR3 is built from 14 residues. Trimming removed 5 bases from V and 0 bases from J, with 8 bases in between. CDR3 sequence: CASSPQSSGNTIYF. In DNA form, the CDR3 reads TGTGCCAGCAGCCCACAGAGCTCTGGAAACACCATATATTTT.

The chain links TRBV5-1 to TRBJ2-2; the D is unclear. Germline CDR1 reads SGHRS; CDR2 reads YFSETQ. The V end lost 4 bases, the J end lost 6 bases, and 13 bases lay between the germline ends. The CDR3 sequence is 14 residues long. The CDR3 DNA is TGCGCCAGCAGCCCGGGTGGTGCTGCCGGGGAGCTGTTTTTT. This codes for CASSPGGAAGELFF.

This chain uses TRBV6-1 with TRBJ2-1; D ambiguous. The V gene lost 5 bases and the J gene lost 10 bases, with 9 bases spanning the gap. This CDR3 spans 11 amino acids. Germline CDR1 reads MNHNS; CDR2 reads SASEGT. The CDR3 bases are TGTGCCAGCAGTACGCCCAGGGAGCAGTTCTTC. Protein product: CASSTPREQFF.

The V call is TRBV7-3, the J call TRBJ2-2; D possibly uses TRBD1 or TRBD2 (5 bases each). The CDR3 is 14 amino acids. CDR1 SGHTA and CDR2 FQGTGA come from the germline V gene. The V and J ends lost 6 bases and 4 bases respectively, with 12 bases between them. CDR3 loop: CASSRAGSTGELFF. DNA of the CDR3: TGTGCCAGCAGTAGGGCAGGGAGCACCGGGGAGCTGTTTTTT.

The rearrangement links TRBV7-9 to TRBJ2-3; the D gene is possibly TRBD1 (6 bases). Germline V gene sequence: CDR1 SEHNR, CDR2 FQNEAQ (reference sequence). The CDR3 runs to 16 residues. V was cut by 1 base and J by 0 bases, with 11 bases left in between. CDR3 nucleotide sequence: TGTGCCAGCAGCTTAGGCCCAGGGGAAAGCACAGATACGCAGTATTTT. The encoded protein is CASSLGPGESTDTQYF.

CDR3 nucleotides: TGCGCCAGCAGCGCTGCGTCGCTAGCCGCCTCCTACAATGAGCAGTTCTTC. Translating it yields CASSAASLAASYNEQFF. The rearrangement uses TRBV4-3 and TRBJ2-1; D perhaps matches TRBD2 (5 bases). This CDR3 is 17 amino acids long. Germline V gene lookup returns CDR1 LGHNA and CDR2 YSLEER. V lost 5 bases to trimming and J lost 0 bases, with 17 bases between them.

The V and J genes are TRBV5-4 and TRBJ2-7, with unresolved D. Trimming pared 4 bases from V and 0 bases from J, leaving 5 bases between. Germline values: CDR1 SGHNT, CDR2 YYREEE (reference sequence). The CDR3 consists of 12 residues. The CDR3 loop is CASSPNSYEQYF. CDR3 nucleotide sequence: TGTGCCAGCAGCCCAAACTCCTACGAGCAGTACTTC. Complete variable domain (other parts from reference TRBV5-4 and TRBJ2-7): ETGVTQSPTHLIKTRGQQVTLRCSSQSGHNTVSWYQQALGQGPQFIFQYYREEENGRGNFPPRFSGLQFPNYSSELNVNALELDDSALYLCASSPNSYEQYFGPGTRLTVT.